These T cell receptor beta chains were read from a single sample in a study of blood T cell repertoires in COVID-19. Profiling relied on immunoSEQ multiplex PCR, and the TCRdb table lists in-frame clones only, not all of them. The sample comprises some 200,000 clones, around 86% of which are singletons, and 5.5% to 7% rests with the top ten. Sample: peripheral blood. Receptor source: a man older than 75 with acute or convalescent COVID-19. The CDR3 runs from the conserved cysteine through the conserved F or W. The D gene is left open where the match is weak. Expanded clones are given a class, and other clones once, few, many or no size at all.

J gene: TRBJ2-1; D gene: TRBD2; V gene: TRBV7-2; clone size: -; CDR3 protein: CASSLALSSGYNEQFF; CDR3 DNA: TGTGCCAGCAGCTTAGCGCTATCTAGCGGGTACAATGAGCAGTTCTTC
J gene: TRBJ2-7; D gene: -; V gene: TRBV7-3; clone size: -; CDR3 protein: CASSPAGGAYEQYF; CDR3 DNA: TGTGCCAGCAGCCCCGCTGGGGGCGCTTACGAGCAGTACTTC
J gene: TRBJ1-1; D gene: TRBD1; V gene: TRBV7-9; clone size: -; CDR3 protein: CASSKGGWGTEAFF; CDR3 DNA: TGTGCCAGCAGCAAAGGGGGCTGGGGCACTGAAGCTTTCTTT
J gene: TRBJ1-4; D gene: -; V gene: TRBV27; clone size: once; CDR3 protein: CASTLTGGATNEKLFF; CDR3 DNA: TGTGCCAGCACCCTGACCGGCGGTGCAACTAATGAAAAACTGTTTTTT
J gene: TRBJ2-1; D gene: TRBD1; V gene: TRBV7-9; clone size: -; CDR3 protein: CASSLVGRGQGYGNEQFF; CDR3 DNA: TGTGCCAGCAGCTTAGTGGGACGGGGACAGGGCTATGGGAATGAGCAGTTCTTC
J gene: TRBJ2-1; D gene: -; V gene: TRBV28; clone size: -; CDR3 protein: CASSSGIAEQFF; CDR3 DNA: TGTGCCAGCAGTTCAGGGATTGCTGAGCAGTTCTTC
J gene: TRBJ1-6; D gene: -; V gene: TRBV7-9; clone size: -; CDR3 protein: CASSLARDGSPLHF; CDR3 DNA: TGTGCCAGCAGCTTAGCGCGGGATGGTTCACCCCTCCACTTT
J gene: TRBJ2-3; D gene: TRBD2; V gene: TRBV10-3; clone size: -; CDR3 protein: CAISGAAGGVTDTQYF; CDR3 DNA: TGTGCCATCAGTGGGGCAGCGGGAGGGGTAACAGATACGCAGTATTTT
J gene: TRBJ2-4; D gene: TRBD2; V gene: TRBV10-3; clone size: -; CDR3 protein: CAISEGTSGGGTIQYF; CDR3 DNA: TGTGCCATCAGTGAGGGGACTAGCGGAGGGGGCACCATTCAGTACTTC
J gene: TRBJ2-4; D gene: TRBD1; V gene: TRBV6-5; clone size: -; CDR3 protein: CASSWVRGPENIQYF; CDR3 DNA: TGTGCCAGCAGTTGGGTCAGGGGGCCGGAAAACATTCAGTACTTC
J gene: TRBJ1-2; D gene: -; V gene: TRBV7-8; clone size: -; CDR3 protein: CASSLGGSQDMSF; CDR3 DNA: TGTGCCAGCAGCTTAGGAGGATCACAGGACATGAGCTTC
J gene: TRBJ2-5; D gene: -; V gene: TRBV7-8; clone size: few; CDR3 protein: CASSLVGVEETQYF; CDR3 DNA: TGTGCCAGCAGCTTAGTCGGGGTAGAAGAGACCCAGTACTTC
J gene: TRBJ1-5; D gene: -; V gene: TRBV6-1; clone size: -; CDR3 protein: CASSDGLRGQPQHF; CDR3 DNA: TGTGCCAGCAGTGACGGCCTCAGAGGTCAGCCCCAGCATTTT
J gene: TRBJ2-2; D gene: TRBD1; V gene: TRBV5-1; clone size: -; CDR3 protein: CASRPDRGSTTGELFF; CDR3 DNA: TGCGCCAGCAGACCAGACAGGGGTTCGACCACCGGGGAGCTGTTTTTT
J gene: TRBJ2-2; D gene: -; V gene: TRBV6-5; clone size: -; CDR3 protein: CASSRFPGELFF; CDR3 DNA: TGTGCCAGCAGCAGATTCCCGGGGGAGCTGTTTTTT
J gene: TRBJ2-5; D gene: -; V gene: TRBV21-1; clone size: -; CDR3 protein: CASSTPWQGAGETQYF; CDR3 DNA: TGTGCCAGCAGCACCCCCTGGCAGGGGGCCGGGGAGACCCAGTACTTC
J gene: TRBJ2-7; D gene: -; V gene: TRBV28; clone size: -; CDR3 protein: CASSFGGPYEQYF; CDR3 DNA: TGTGCCAGCAGTTTCGGGGGGCCCTACGAGCAGTACTTC